Below are 27 T cell receptor beta chains sequenced from a single sample in a study of cytomegalovirus exposure and HLA in healthy donors. The PCR ran on 60 Vbeta and 13 Jbeta primers. Clones were read by immunoSEQ multiplex PCR, and TCRdb kept only the in-frame ones, dropping some. The data contain some 240,000 clones, 92% of them seen just once; the ten biggest clones take up about 1.5%. The specimen was PBMCs. All receptors derive from a girl aged 2 to 10 in good health and CMV-seronegative.

The chain joins TRBV13 to TRBJ2-5, with a tentative D call TRBD2 (5 bases). Germline loops: CDR1 PRHDT, CDR2 FYEKMQ (reference sequence). The CDR3 spans 15 residues. V dropped 3 bases and J dropped 6 bases, with 17 bases sitting between them. DNA for the CDR3: TGTGCCAGCAGCTTCTCTTCGGACTGGAGTAAGACCCAGTACTTC. This encodes CASSFSSDWSKTQYF.

This chain links TRBV6-1 with TRBJ2-7; D may be TRBD2 (5 bases). Germline CDR1 reads MNHNS; CDR2 reads SASEGT. The V gene lost 2 bases and the J gene lost 3 bases, with 8 bases spanning the gap. CDR3 size: 13 residues. The CDR3 here is CASSETRYYEQYF. Here the CDR3 DNA reads TGTGCCAGCAGTGAAACTAGATACTACGAGCAGTACTTC.

Only a few counts were recorded for this clone. The CDR3 region is CASSQEMGLPVRAYNEQFF. In DNA form, the CDR3 reads TGTGCCAGCAGCCAAGAGATGGGACTACCCGTTAGGGCGTACAATGAGCAGTTCTTC. The genes are TRBV4-2 and TRBJ2-1; 7 nucleotides line up with TRBD2. Germline V CDR1 and CDR2: LGHNA, YNFKEQ. The CDR3 loop spans 19 amino acids. Trimming removed 0 bases from V and 4 bases from J; junction bases left unmatched: 15.

Written as DNA, the CDR3 is TGTGCCAGCAGCCAAGGAGACAGTTACTATGGCTACACCTTC. It is translated as CASSQGDSYYGYTF. The chain uses TRBV4-2 and TRBJ1-2; D perhaps matches TRBD1 (5 bases). This CDR3 has 14 residues. Deletions cut 1 base from V and 3 bases from J, with 9 bases between. Germline CDR1 and CDR2: LGHNA and YNFKEQ.

This chain links TRBV15 with TRBJ1-5, with 9 positions matching TRBD1. Germline CDR1 reads LNHNV; CDR2 reads YYDKDF (reference sequence). The length of the CDR3 is 14 residues. The trim removed 3 bases at V and 6 bases at J, leaving 3 bases unmatched. The CDR3 DNA sequence: TGTGCCACCAGCAGCGGGACAGGGACTCAGCCCCAGCATTTT. It yields the protein CATSSGTGTQPQHF.

The V gene is TRBV9, the J gene TRBJ1-5; possible D gene TRBD1, 5 bases. The germline V gene encodes CDR1 SGDLS and CDR2 YYNGEE. This CDR3 region has 13 residues. The V end lost 4 bases, the J end lost 3 bases, and 8 bases lay between the germline ends. Here the CDR3 reads CASSSGSNQPQHF. The CDR3 bases are TGTGCCAGCAGCTCAGGGTCCAATCAGCCCCAGCATTTT.

The chain combines TRBV9 with TRBJ2-1; TRBD2 agrees at 7 bases. V was clipped by 4 bases and J by 5 bases; unmatched bases: 9. There are 15 residues in the CDR3. Germline values: CDR1 SGDLS, CDR2 YYNGEE. CDR3 bases: TGTGCCAGCAGCACAATCCCCGGGACTAACAATGAGCAGTTCTTC. It is translated as CASSTIPGTNNEQFF.

This chain joins TRBV9 and TRBJ2-3, with TRBD2 matching 12 bases. Germline V gene data show CDR1 as SGDLS and CDR2 as YYNGEE. V lost 4 bases to trimming and J lost 0 bases; unmatched junction nucleotides: 9. CDR3 size: 18 residues. The CDR3 bases are TGTGCCAGCAGCCTGGGACTAGCGGGTTCCACTAGCACAGATACGCAGTATTTT. The encoded protein is CASSLGLAGSTSTDTQYF.

The chain uses TRBV4-1 and TRBJ2-1; no firm D call. Germline lookup yields CDR1 MGHRA and CDR2 YSYEKL. The V gene lost 0 bases and the J gene lost 6 bases, with 24 bases spanning the gap. The CDR3 runs to 19 residues. This CDR3 reads CASSQDLGSGVLTGNEQFF. CDR3 DNA: TGCGCCAGCAGCCAAGATCTCGGTTCCGGAGTACTAACGGGCAATGAGCAGTTCTTC.

The rearrangement uses TRBV9 and TRBJ1-6; 9 nucleotides match TRBD1. Trimming cost V 3 bases and J 6 bases; bases outside gene matches: 4. Germline V CDR1 and CDR2: SGDLS, YYNGEE. The CDR3 totals 15 residues. The CDR3 spells CASSDEDRGNSPLHF. DNA for the CDR3: TGTGCCAGCAGCGATGAGGACAGGGGTAATTCACCCCTCCACTTT.

This clone was seen only a few times. The chain has TRBV20-1 and TRBJ2-7; the D gene is possibly TRBD1 (5 bases). CDR1 is DFQATT and CDR2 is SNEGSKA in the germline V gene (reference sequence). V was cut by 6 bases and J by 6 bases, with 12 bases left in between. CDR3 size: 11 residues. CDR3 DNA sequence: TGCAGTGCAGAGGACAATCGCGAGCAGTACTTC. This translates into CSAEDNREQYF.

This rearrangement joins TRBV4-2 to TRBJ2-3; TRBD2 aligns across 7 bases. V shed 1 base and J 3 bases; nucleotides not matched to a gene: 4. The germline CDR1 and CDR2 sequences are LGHNA and YNFKEQ. The CDR3 is made up of 15 amino acids. CDR3 residues: CASSQGGRGTDTQYF. The CDR3 DNA reads as TGTGCCAGCAGCCAAGGCGGGAGAGGTACAGATACGCAGTATTTT.

This clone was found once. J is TRBJ2-1 and V is TRBV29-1; 7 bases fit TRBD2. The V and J ends lost 3 bases and 9 bases, in that order; junction bases with no gene match: 2. This CDR3 has 11 residues. Germline loops: CDR1 SQVTM, CDR2 ANQGSEA. DNA of the CDR3: TGCAGCGTTGAGAGCGGGACTGAGCAGTTCTTC. Protein product: CSVESGTEQFF.

The rearrangement links TRBV4-1 to TRBJ2-5; the match to TRBD1 covers 8 bases. V trimming: 0 bases; J trimming: 4 bases; junction bases outside the gene matches: 7. This CDR3 is built from 16 residues. CDR1 MGHRA and CDR2 YSYEKL come from the germline V gene. CDR3 loop: CASSQDKGTGGETQYF. The CDR3 coding sequence is TGCGCCAGCAGCCAAGACAAGGGGACAGGTGGAGAGACCCAGTACTTC.

This clone occurred once. One end of the junction varies from germline; a read error may be responsible. The chain employs TRBV13 and TRBJ2-2, with 7 bases lining up with TRBD1. The CDR3 has 13 amino acids. Looked up from germline, CDR1 is PRHDT and CDR2 is FYEKMQ (reference sequence). CDR3 DNA: TGTGCCAGCAGCTCACAGGGGAACGGGGAGTTGTTTTTT. Encoded protein: CASSSQGNGELFF.

The genes are TRBV4-2 and TRBJ2-3; a possible D gene is TRBD2 (6 bases). Germline CDR1 and CDR2: LGHNA and YNFKEQ. Trimming stripped 7 bases from V and 6 bases from J, with 14 bases between. The CDR3 runs 13 residues. The CDR3 coding sequence is TGTGCCAGCACGGGCGGGGCCACGGATACGCAGTATTTT. Encoded protein: CASTGGATDTQYF.

V usage is TRBV29-1 and J usage is TRBJ2-1; D is perhaps TRBD2 (5 bases). This CDR3 spans 12 amino acids. Germline CDR1 reads SQVTM; CDR2 reads ANQGSEA. Trimming took off 6 bases at V and 6 bases at J, with 12 bases between the two ends. In nucleotides, the CDR3 is TGCAGCGTCGGAGGCGATCTCAATGAGCAGTTCTTC. It specifies CSVGGDLNEQFF.

The rearrangement joins TRBV10-3 to TRBJ2-1; D may be TRBD2 (7 bases). Trimming took off 10 bases at V and 7 bases at J, with 20 bases between the two ends. CDR3 length equals 14 residues. Germline V gives CDR1 ENHRY, CDR2 SYGVKD. As DNA, the CDR3 is TGTGCCACCTCGGGGGGCGCGATAACAAATGAGCAGTTCTTC. Protein product: CATSGGAITNEQFF.

This clone was detected only once. The chain carries TRBV30 and TRBJ2-2, with D unclear. The V gene lost 0 bases and the J gene lost 5 bases, with 4 bases spanning the gap. This CDR3 is 12 amino acids long. Germline-derived CDR1 and CDR2 are GTSNPN and SVGIG (reference sequence). The CDR3 bases are TGTGCCTGGAGTGTACTTACCGGGGAGCTGTTTTTT. This encodes CAWSVLTGELFF.

This clone has only one observation. The chain couples TRBV29-1 to TRBJ1-2; 7 bases map to TRBD1. The CDR3 consists of 19 residues. Germline lookup yields CDR1 SQVTM and CDR2 ANQGSEA. V shed 3 bases, J shed 0 bases, and the junction held 19 bases outside the gene matches. The CDR3 coding sequence is TGCAGCGTTGAGGCCCTGGGGAGACAGGGAAACCCCACTAACTATGGCTACACCTTC. Translation gives CSVEALGRQGNPTNYGYTF.

The chain carries TRBV5-1 and TRBJ2-2; 7 bases are a match to TRBD1. This CDR3 is built from 14 residues. Trimming at V came to 0 bases and at J to 4 bases, leaving 0 bases not matched to a gene. Per the germline V gene, CDR1 is SGHRS and CDR2 is YFSETQ. The CDR3 DNA reads TGCGCCAGCAGCTTGGGGACAGGCACCGGGGAGCTGTTTTTT. The encoded protein is CASSLGTGTGELFF.

The rearrangement links TRBV19 to TRBJ1-5; D possibly corresponds to TRBD1 (5 bases). This CDR3 contains 16 residues. Trimming stripped 4 bases from V and 2 bases from J, with 15 bases between. CDR1 and CDR2 (germline): LNHDA, SQIVND (reference sequence). In nucleotides, the CDR3 is TGTGCCAGTAGTAGGCAGACAGTGACAGGCAATCAGCCCCAGCATTTT. Translated: CASSRQTVTGNQPQHF.

The chain joins TRBV27 to TRBJ2-5; weak D call: TRBD1 (8 bases). Trimming took 7 bases from V and 11 from J, leaving 26 bases between them. CDR3 length: 15 amino acids. Germline CDR1 MNHEY, CDR2 SMNVEV (reference sequence). Here the CDR3 reads CASTGPSGGAGEQYF. The CDR3 region has the DNA TGTGCCAGCACCGGTCCATCAGGGGGCGCGGGGGAGCAGTACTTC.

This clone was counted between two and nine times. The V and J genes are TRBV28 and TRBJ2-1; TRBD1 matches 8 bases. The V gene end was trimmed by 5 bases and the J gene end by 6 bases; junction bases not matched to a gene: 6. The CDR3 covers 14 residues. Germline CDR1 MDHEN, CDR2 SYDVKM. The CDR3 reads CASSRQGLPNEQFF. The CDR3 coding sequence is TGTGCCAGCAGTCGACAGGGGTTACCCAATGAGCAGTTCTTC. The full variable domain, in which reference TRBV28 and TRBJ2-1 provide the parts outside the CDR3, is DVKVTQSSRYLVKRTGEKVFLECVQDMDHENMFWYRQDPGLGLRLIYFSYDVKMKEKGDIPEGYSVSREKKERFSLILESASTNQTSMYLCASSRQGLPNEQFFGPGTRLTVL.

The chain is built from TRBV7-9 and TRBJ2-7; no firm D call. Trimming pared 1 base from V and 4 bases from J, leaving 14 bases between. This CDR3 region has 15 residues. Per the germline V gene, CDR1 is SEHNR and CDR2 is FQNEAQ (reference sequence). The CDR3 is CASSLDSPQYYEQYF. In DNA, the CDR3 is TGTGCCAGCAGCTTAGATTCCCCACAGTATTACGAGCAGTACTTC.

The genes are TRBV7-2 and TRBJ1-6; no clear D gene. Germline V gene data show CDR1 as SGHTA and CDR2 as FQGNSA. The CDR3 loop spans 17 amino acids. V was clipped by 1 base and J by 11 bases, with 21 bases between them. This chain's CDR3 is CASSLDRMTRYATPLHF. CDR3 DNA sequence: TGTGCCAGCAGCTTAGATCGGATGACCAGGTACGCGACACCCCTCCACTTT.

The chain links TRBV5-6 to TRBJ2-7; TRBD1 agrees at 9 bases. Germline CDR1 SGHDT, CDR2 YYEEEE. V was pared by 4 bases and J by 2 bases, with 7 bases of the junction left unmatched. This CDR3 comprises 15 residues. The CDR3 bases are TGTGCCAGCAGCCAGGGACAGGGTCACCCCTACGAGCAGTACTTC. It is translated as CASSQGQGHPYEQYF.